The 20 T cell receptor beta chains below were found in one sample sequenced in a study of T-cell reconstitution after alpha-beta-depleted transplantation in children. Library preparation (for TCRbeta) was performed with unique molecular identifiers. TCRdb ran MiXCR on the PCR reads and lists one entry per CDR3 protein. The sample has around 200,000 distinct CDR3 sequences, around 7.7% seen once. The sample in question was PBMCs, mostly from graft donor cells, obtained 360 days after TCRalphabeta/CD19-depleted stem cell transplant. Source of these receptors: a male patient aged 2 to 10 who had a stem cell transplant for acute myeloid leukemia, so the T cells may come from the graft donor.

The chain joins TRBV7-8 to TRBJ1-3; no clear D gene. Germline values: CDR1 SGHVS, CDR2 FQNEAQ. The CDR3 has 15 residues. V lost 5 bases and J 0 bases, leaving 11 bases between the germline ends. Here the CDR3 reads CASSPEGRSGNTIYF. DNA for the CDR3: TGTGCCAGCAGCCCCGAAGGACGCTCTGGAAACACCATATATTTT.

There are a few counts of this clonotype. CDR3 DNA: TGTGCCAGCAGCCCCCGACAGGGGTTGGCTAACTATGGCTACACCTTC. Amino acid sequence: CASSPRQGLANYGYTF. This chain joins TRBV7-9 and TRBJ1-2, with TRBD1 matching over 8 bases. The CDR3 runs to 16 residues. V trimming: 5 bases; J trimming: 0 bases; junction bases outside the gene matches: 8. Per germline, CDR1 SEHNR and CDR2 FQNEAQ (reference sequence).

In its sample, this clonotype was seen many times. The chain couples TRBV18 to TRBJ2-7, with 8 bases fitting TRBD2. This CDR3 has 16 amino acids. J lost 0 bases, V lost 1 base, and 5 bases had no gene match. The germline V gene has CDR1 KGHSH and CDR2 LQKENI. Written as DNA, the CDR3 is TGTGCCAGCTCACCACTAGCGGGACAACTCTCCTACGAGCAGTACTTC. Translation gives CASSPLAGQLSYEQYF.

In its sample, this clonotype was seen many times. The genes are TRBV20-1 and TRBJ2-3; D perhaps matches TRBD2 (6 bases). Trimming removed 1 base from V and 2 bases from J, with 10 bases in between. The V gene's germline CDR1 is DFQATT and CDR2 SNEGSKA (reference sequence). This CDR3 spans 14 amino acids. CDR3 in amino acids: CSARVGGTTDTQYF. The DNA of the CDR3 is TGCAGTGCTAGAGTTGGCGGGACCACAGATACGCAGTATTTT.

The table lists this clonotype with a few counts. The J gene is TRBJ2-1, the V gene TRBV5-1; TRBD1 agrees at 7 bases. The CDR3 runs 16 residues. The V and J ends lost 7 bases and 10 bases, in that order; junction bases with no gene match: 20. Germline V gene data show CDR1 as SGHRS and CDR2 as YFSETQ. CDR3 DNA sequence: TGCGCCAGCTCAGTCCCGGGACAGCCGTTCCGCCCCGAGCAGTTCTTC. It encodes CASSVPGQPFRPEQFF. Together with reference TRBV5-1 and TRBJ2-1, the CDR3 gives the full variable domain: KAGVTQTPRYLIKTRGQQVTLSCSPISGHRSVSWYQQTPGQGLQFLFEYFSETQRNKGNFPGRFSGRQFSNSRSEMNVSTLELGDSALYLCASSVPGQPFRPEQFFGPGTRLTVL.

This clonotype came up many times. The chain uses TRBV12-3 or TRBV12-4 and TRBJ2-1; 11 bases line up with TRBD2. The CDR3 is 16 residues long. The V gene end was trimmed by 2 bases and the J gene end by 10 bases; junction bases not matched to a gene: 10. For the CDR3, the DNA is TGTGCCAGCAGTTTAAGGGCGGGACTAGCGGTAAGGGAGCAGTTCTTC. Translating gives CASSLRAGLAVREQFF.

The chain recombines TRBV5-1 with TRBJ1-2, with D tentatively TRBD1 (6 bases). V lost 3 bases and J 6 bases, leaving 9 bases between the germline ends. This CDR3 spans 12 amino acids. Germline loops: CDR1 SGHRS, CDR2 YFSETQ. CDR3 bases: TGCGCCAGCAGCTACCAGGGGAATGGCTACACCTTC. Translated, it gives CASSYQGNGYTF.

V gene TRBV6-2 or TRBV6-3 combines with J gene TRBJ1-5; tentatively, D is TRBD1 (5 bases). Trimming left V 3 bases short and J 7 bases short, with 10 bases between. The CDR3 extends over 13 amino acids. Germline V gives CDR1 MNHEY, CDR2 SVGEGT. The CDR3 is CASSYLWGQPQHF. The CDR3 bases are TGTGCCAGCAGTTATTTGTGGGGCCAGCCCCAGCATTTT.

This clonotype was recorded many times. V usage is TRBV7-2 and J usage is TRBJ2-7, with D perhaps being TRBD1 or TRBD2 (6 bases each). Looked up from germline, CDR1 is SGHTA and CDR2 is FQGNSA. The CDR3 length is 13 residues. The ends were cut back, 4 bases at V and 3 bases at J, with 10 bases in the middle. CDR3 residues: CASSWGAIYEQYV. The CDR3 coding sequence is TGTGCCAGCAGCTGGGGGGCGATCTACGAGCAGTACGTC.

In its sample, this clonotype was seen a few times. This chain joins TRBV20-1 and TRBJ1-6, with D unresolved. The CDR3 is made up of 13 amino acids. From germline, CDR1 is DFQATT and CDR2 SNEGSKA (reference sequence). V shed 4 bases and J shed 3 bases, with 7 bases lying between them. CDR3 sequence (DNA): TGCAGTGCTACCGGATTCTATAATTCACCCCTCCACTTT. Protein sequence: CSATGFYNSPLHF.

This clonotype showed up just a few times. The rearrangement joins TRBV29-1 to TRBJ2-7; D ambiguous. The CDR3 is made up of 10 amino acids. Between the trimmed V and J ends, which lost 7 bases and 3 bases, there was a span of 7 bases. The germline V gene encodes CDR1 SQVTM and CDR2 ANQGSEA. CDR3 sequence: CSGRVYEQYF. CDR3 nucleotides: TGCAGCGGAAGGGTCTACGAGCAGTACTTC.

This clonotype was picked up a small number of times. The chain has TRBV7-2 and TRBJ1-5; D not certain. The germline V and J ends were trimmed by 0 bases and 2 bases, with 8 bases remaining between them. Per germline, CDR1 SGHTA and CDR2 FQGNSA. The CDR3 spans 15 residues. The CDR3 DNA sequence: TGTGCCAGCAGCTTAGCTACGAGAGGCAATCAGCCCCAGCATTTT. Its translation: CASSLATRGNQPQHF.

The CDR3 sequence is CASSLVVQGNTEAFF. The CDR3 nucleotides are TGTGCCAGCAGTTTAGTGGTCCAGGGAAACACTGAAGCTTTCTTT. This chain links TRBV28 with TRBJ1-1; possible D gene TRBD1, 5 bases. V lost 2 bases and J 2 bases, leaving 12 bases between the germline ends. Germline lookup yields CDR1 MDHEN and CDR2 SYDVKM. CDR3 length equals 15 residues.

V and J are TRBV5-1 and TRBJ2-7, with D possibly called TRBD1 or TRBD2 (5 bases each). V lost 3 bases to trimming and J lost 5 bases, with 12 bases between them. CDR1 and CDR2 from the germline V gene are SGHRS and YFSETQ. The CDR3 has 13 residues. The CDR3 is CASSYGTLNEQYF. The CDR3, as DNA: TGCGCCAGCAGCTACGGGACCCTGAACGAGCAGTACTTC.

This clonotype came up many times. This rearrangement joins TRBV4-3 to TRBJ2-1; perhaps TRBD2 as D (6 bases). V gave up 4 bases and J gave up 4 bases, with 14 bases separating them. CDR3 length: 15 amino acids. CDR1 is LGHNA and CDR2 is YSLEER in the germline V gene. The CDR3 loop is CASSLRPSAYNEQFF. The CDR3, as DNA: TGCGCCAGCAGCCTTCGCCCTAGCGCGTACAATGAGCAGTTCTTC.

In its sample, this clonotype was seen many times. This chain uses TRBV20-1 with TRBJ2-2; D call uncertain. The V end was cut by 3 bases, the J end by 3 bases, with 11 bases between. The CDR3 has 14 residues. Germline V gene data show CDR1 as DFQATT and CDR2 as SNEGSKA (reference sequence). The DNA of the CDR3 is TGCAGTGCTAGTTACCCTCCCCACACCGGGGAGCTGTTTTTT. It is translated as CSASYPPHTGELFF.

The V call is TRBV9, the J call TRBJ2-3; TRBD2 aligns across 11 bases. CDR3 length equals 18 residues. The ends lost 3 bases at V and 0 bases at J; junction bases unmatched: 9. Germline V gene sequence: CDR1 SGDLS, CDR2 YYNGEE. CDR3 sequence: CASSAEPGLAVSTDTQYF. In DNA form, the CDR3 reads TGTGCCAGCAGCGCAGAGCCGGGACTAGCGGTCAGCACAGATACGCAGTATTTT.

This clonotype was detected a few times. CDR3 sequence reads: CASSLRDTASGQFF. The DNA for the CDR3 is TGCGCCAGCAGTCTCCGGGACACCGCCTCAGGGCAGTTCTTC. This sequence joins TRBV5-1 and TRBJ2-1; TRBD1 is a possible D gene (6 bases). Germline-derived CDR1 and CDR2 are SGHRS and YFSETQ. The germline V and J ends were trimmed by 5 bases and 12 bases, with 21 bases remaining between them. This CDR3 contains 14 residues.

This chain links TRBV4-2 with TRBJ1-4; 10 bases map to TRBD1. The CDR3 covers 21 residues. Germline V lookup: CDR1 LGHNA, CDR2 YNFKEQ. With 1 base clipped from V and 3 bases from J, the junction kept 17 bases outside the gene matches. The chain's CDR3 is CASSQVTPRTGGPIANEKLFF. The CDR3 coding sequence is TGTGCCAGCAGCCAAGTAACACCACGGACAGGGGGGCCGATAGCTAATGAAAAACTGTTTTTT.

This clonotype was picked up one time. V gene TRBV7-2 combines with J gene TRBJ2-7; the D is unclear. The CDR3 covers 14 residues. Trimming shortened V by 5 bases and J by 3 bases, and 14 bases separated the two germline ends. Germline values: CDR1 SGHTA, CDR2 FQGNSA. The CDR3: CASSQTKGFYEQYV. The CDR3 coding sequence is TGTGCCAGCAGCCAAACGAAGGGCTTCTACGAGCAGTACGTC.